This TCR beta chain was sequenced for a study of T-cell reconstitution after alpha-beta-depleted transplantation in children. The authors prepared the TCRbeta library with unique molecular identifiers. TCRdb reanalysed the PCR reads using MiXCR and keeps one entry per CDR3 protein. Among more than 200,000 distinct CDR3 sequences listed, around 25% were seen once. Findings and caveats of the study: Expanded graft clones numbering several hundred reportedly gave rise to alpha-beta T cells about two months after transplant. It was surviving recipient T cells and thymic progenitors that gave some patients high TCRbeta diversity at day 60. By one year post-transplant, T-cell counts and diversity largely arose from T cells that were newly produced.

This clonotype was counted only a few times. What it binds is not known. Specimen: PBMCs, mostly from graft donor cells, collected 360 days after TCRalphabeta/CD19-depleted stem cell transplant. The clonotype originates from a female patient aged 2 to 10 who had a stem cell transplant for congenital amegakaryocytic thrombocytopenia, so the T cells may come from the graft donor.

The CDR3 nucleotides read TGCAGCGTTGACGAGTTGTGGGGCGGGGACAATGAGCAGTTCTTC. This translates into CSVDELWGGDNEQFF. This chain uses TRBV29-1 with TRBJ2-1; tentative D call: TRBD2 (6 bases). The CDR3 runs 15 residues. The germline gives CDR1 SQVTM, CDR2 ANQGSEA. Trimming cost V 3 bases and J 5 bases, with 17 bases left between them.